The next 26 T cell receptor beta chains were all read from a single sample in a study of shared clonotypes between healthy human individuals (dated by TCRdb to 2020 to 2022). To prepare the library, the immunoSEQ multiplex PCR assay was applied. TCRdb retrieved this table from immuneACCESS and kept in-frame rearrangements only. Not all clones are present; in checked studies, unresolved V genes account for under half, and no reason is known for the remainder. Across this sample there are about half a million clones, with around 77% seen only once. Approximately 12% of the sample goes to the ten largest clones. Sequenced sample: PBMCs. All receptors derive from a woman in her thirties or forties in good health. Some clones in this sample may be carry-over from other donors' samples.

In regard to this clone: This could be a read error, since a much larger clone is one nucleotide away. The rearrangement links TRBV4-1 to TRBJ2-3, with D unclear. This CDR3 is built from 14 residues. V shed 4 bases and J shed 0 bases, with 8 bases lying between them. Germline CDR1 is MGHRA and CDR2 is YSYEKL. CDR3 coding DNA: TGCGCCAGCAGCCGACCGGACAGCACAGATACGCAGTATTTT. This gives the protein CASSRPDSTDTQYF.

The chain links TRBV10-3 to TRBJ2-7; 7 bases map to TRBD2. CDR3 size: 14 residues. CDR1 and CDR2 from the germline V gene are ENHRY and SYGVKD. The V segment lost 4 bases and the J segment 5 bases; nucleotides outside the gene matches: 8. Here the CDR3 DNA reads TGTGCCATCAGTGGGCTAGCGGAGGACAACGAGCAGTACTTC. Translation gives CAISGLAEDNEQYF.

Turning to this clone: A read error is the likely source, as a far larger clone sits one nucleotide away. The identical CDR3 is also encoded by other nucleotide sequences in the sample. The chain links TRBV7-3 to TRBJ2-2, with D possibly TRBD2 on 5 matching bases. The CDR3 has 14 amino acids. Germline CDR1 and CDR2: SGHTA and FQGTGA. V shed 2 bases and J shed 6 bases, with 10 bases lying between them. For the CDR3, the DNA is TGTGCCAGCAGCTTAGGGAGCAGCGCCGGGGAGCTGTTTTTT. Translated: CASSLGSSAGELFF.

The genes are TRBV15 and TRBJ2-1; 10 bases are shared with TRBD2. The CDR3 spans 17 residues. From germline, CDR1 is LNHNV and CDR2 YYDKDF (reference sequence). V lost 6 bases, J lost 0 bases, and 8 bases stayed unmatched. CDR3 region: CATSRTSGGSSYNEQFF. The CDR3 DNA follows: TGTGCCACCAGTAGGACTAGCGGAGGGAGCTCCTACAATGAGCAGTTCTTC.

In the case of this clone: A far bigger clonotype differs at one base, so this is likely a read error. Different DNA sequences within this sample yield the same CDR3. The chain links TRBV7-2 to TRBJ2-5; the match to TRBD1 covers 8 bases. The germline CDR1 and CDR2 sequences are SGHTA and FQGNSA. The trim removed 5 bases at V and 6 bases at J, leaving 5 bases unmatched. The CDR3 has 13 amino acids. Here the CDR3 reads CASSAGQGKTQYF. The CDR3 DNA is TGTGCCAGCAGCGCCGGACAGGGAAAGACCCAGTACTTC.

This clone is a singleton in its sample. This chain links TRBV5-1 with TRBJ2-2; D could derive from TRBD1 or TRBD2 (5 bases each). Per the germline V gene, CDR1 is SGHRS and CDR2 is YFSETQ. CDR3 length: 15 amino acids. V gave up 4 bases and J gave up 0 bases, with 10 bases separating them. This CDR3 reads CASSTGPSNTGELFF. The CDR3, as DNA: TGCGCCAGCAGCACGGGACCATCGAACACCGGGGAGCTGTTTTTT.

The chain is built from TRBV5-1 and TRBJ1-1; D not certain. Germline V gives CDR1 SGHRS, CDR2 YFSETQ. There are 14 residues in the CDR3. Trimming stripped 5 bases from V and 6 bases from J, with 17 bases between. CDR3 region: CASRPWAPGAEAFF. CDR3 sequence (DNA): TGCGCCAGCAGACCATGGGCCCCCGGCGCTGAAGCTTTCTTT.

V gene TRBV5-1 combines with J gene TRBJ2-2; 7 nucleotides align to TRBD2. Germline values: CDR1 SGHRS, CDR2 YFSETQ. V was pared by 0 bases and J by 6 bases, with 5 bases of the junction left unmatched. This CDR3 spans 15 amino acids. CDR3 in amino acids: CASSLVIGRAGELFF. In DNA, the CDR3 is TGCGCCAGCAGCTTGGTGATTGGGAGGGCCGGGGAGCTGTTTTTT.

The genes are TRBV5-1 and TRBJ2-7; D ambiguous. V was pared by 0 bases and J by 6 bases, with 10 bases between. The CDR3 consists of 13 residues. Germline CDR1 SGHRS, CDR2 YFSETQ. Here the CDR3 reads CASSLESGVEQYF. The CDR3 coding sequence is TGCGCCAGCAGCTTGGAGTCTGGGGTCGAGCAGTACTTC. Full variable domain (remainder filled in from reference TRBV5-1 and TRBJ2-7): KAGVTQTPRYLIKTRGQQVTLSCSPISGHRSVSWYQQTPGQGLQFLFEYFSETQRNKGNFPGRFSGRQFSNSRSEMNVSTLELGDSALYLCASSLESGVEQYFGPGTRLTVT.

This chain uses TRBV7-8 with TRBJ2-5, with 7 bases aligning to TRBD1. The V segment lost 1 base and the J segment 1 base; nucleotides outside the gene matches: 9. The CDR3 runs to 17 residues. CDR1 is SGHVS, CDR2 FQNEAQ, per germline. CDR3 amino acids: CASSLGIWDRRQETQYF. CDR3 DNA sequence: TGTGCCAGCAGCTTAGGCATTTGGGACAGACGCCAAGAGACCCAGTACTTC.

There are many counts of this clone. CDR3 loop: CASSPEVSYGYTF. In nucleotides, the CDR3 is TGTGCCAGCTCACCAGAGGTGAGCTATGGCTACACCTTC. This sequence joins TRBV18 and TRBJ1-2; D gene ambiguous. CDR1 is KGHSH, CDR2 LQKENI, per germline. The CDR3 loop spans 13 amino acids. Trimming took 2 bases from V and 4 from J, leaving 8 bases between them.

In its sample, this clone was seen many times. This CDR3 reads CASSPSGAENYEQYF. The CDR3 coding sequence is TGTGCCAGCAGCCCGTCTGGAGCGGAAAACTACGAGCAGTACTTC. The V gene is TRBV5-4, the J gene TRBJ2-7; tentative D call: TRBD2 (5 bases). Germline V lookup: CDR1 SGHNT, CDR2 YYREEE (reference sequence). CDR3 size: 15 residues. V gave up 4 bases and J gave up 3 bases, with 17 bases separating them.

This clone was recorded many times. CDR3 protein: CASSLTAVHGYTF. The CDR3, as DNA: TGCGCCAGCAGCTTAACGGCCGTTCATGGCTACACCTTC. This rearrangement joins TRBV5-1 to TRBJ1-2; D is unclear. Germline loops: CDR1 SGHRS, CDR2 YFSETQ. The CDR3 length is 13 residues. The V gene lost 2 bases and the J gene lost 6 bases, with 11 bases spanning the gap.

This clone was observed at least ten times. V gene TRBV19 combines with J gene TRBJ2-7, with TRBD1 matching 8 bases. Trimming at V came to 6 bases and at J to 5 bases, leaving 6 bases not matched to a gene. The CDR3 extends over 13 amino acids. Germline-derived CDR1 and CDR2 are LNHDA and SQIVND (reference sequence). The CDR3 protein is CASRTTGEHEQYF. The DNA of the CDR3 is TGTGCCAGTAGGACGACAGGGGAACACGAGCAGTACTTC.

This clone showed up just a few times. CDR3 bases: TGTGCCACCAGCGACAGGGCAGAGACCCAGTACTTC. This gives the protein CATSDRAETQYF. The chain carries TRBV15 and TRBJ2-5; TRBD1 matches at 7 bases. Germline V gene data show CDR1 as LNHNV and CDR2 as YYDKDF (reference sequence). The CDR3 covers 12 residues. Trimming took 5 bases from V and 4 from J; bases not matched to a gene: 1.

The chain joins TRBV28 to TRBJ2-7, with D perhaps assigned TRBD1 or TRBD2 (5 bases each). V gave up 10 bases and J gave up 4 bases, with 17 bases separating them. This CDR3 contains 13 residues. In germline, CDR1 is MDHEN, CDR2 SYDVKM. CDR3 bases: TGTGCCATTCGGGACGGTTCCTCGTACGAGCAGTACTTC. Protein sequence: CAIRDGSSYEQYF.

Notes on this clone: This likely stems from a read error, as it lies one base from a far larger clone. Since the CDR3 does not end with the conserved phenylalanine or tryptophan, this likely comes from a read error. The chain combines TRBV6-6 with TRBJ2-7; tentatively, D is TRBD2 (6 bases). Per the germline V gene, CDR1 is MNHNY and CDR2 is SVGAGI (reference sequence). The V end lost 0 bases, the J end lost 4 bases, and 10 bases lay between the germline ends. The CDR3 runs 14 residues. The DNA of the CDR3 is TGTGCCAGCAGTTACTCGAATCGGGAGTACGAGCAGTACTCC. As protein: CASSYSNREYEQYS.

The rearrangement uses TRBV13 and TRBJ2-3; perhaps TRBD2 as D (6 bases). Looked up from germline, CDR1 is PRHDT and CDR2 is FYEKMQ (reference sequence). V lost 5 bases to trimming and J lost 5 bases, with 14 bases between them. The CDR3 totals 14 residues. The CDR3 DNA reads as TGTGCCAGCAGCCGCTCGGAGCGGGTAGATACGCAGTATTTT. Protein product: CASSRSERVDTQYF. Together with reference TRBV13 and TRBJ2-3, the CDR3 gives the full variable domain: AAGVIQSPRHLIKEKRETATLKCYPIPRHDTVYWYQQGPGQDPQFLISFYEKMQSDKGSIPDRFSAQQFSDYHSELNMSSLELGDSALYFCASSRSERVDTQYFGPGTRLTVL.

This clone was detected once. The V call is TRBV9, the J call TRBJ2-1; TRBD2 aligns across 7 bases. V trimming: 2 bases; J trimming: 2 bases; junction bases outside the gene matches: 7. CDR1 is SGDLS and CDR2 is YYNGEE in the germline V gene. The CDR3 covers 16 residues. The CDR3 nucleotides read TGTGCCAGCAGCGTCAGAACTAGCGACCCCTACAATGAGCAGTTCTTC. Translation gives CASSVRTSDPYNEQFF. Complete variable domain (other parts from reference TRBV9 and TRBJ2-1): DSGVTQTPKHLITATGQRVTLRCSPRSGDLSVYWYQQSLDQGLQFLIQYYNGEERAKGNILERFSAQQFPDLHSELNLSSLELGDSALYFCASSVRTSDPYNEQFFGPGTRLTVL.

Points on this clone: Other DNA sequences of this sample code for an identical CDR3. The chain employs TRBV7-9 and TRBJ1-1; D is ambiguous. The CDR3 runs 13 residues. V gave up 1 base and J gave up 1 base, with 4 bases separating them. Germline lookup yields CDR1 SEHNR and CDR2 FQNEAQ (reference sequence). This chain's CDR3 is CASSLVENTEAFF. The CDR3 DNA reads TGTGCCAGCAGCTTAGTTGAGAACACTGAAGCTTTCTTT. Filled out from reference TRBV7-9 and TRBJ1-1, the complete variable domain reads DTGVSQNPRHKITKRGQNVTFRCDPISEHNRLYWYRQTLGQGPEFLTYFQNEAQLEKSRLLSDRFSAERPKGSFSTLEIQRTEQGDSAMYLCASSLVENTEAFFGQGTRLTVV.

In regard to this clone: A much larger clone differs from this one at a single base, so this may be a read error. Other DNA sequences of this sample code for an identical CDR3. V gene TRBV6-5 combines with J gene TRBJ2-5, with D maybe TRBD1 (6 bases). Germline V gives CDR1 MNHEY, CDR2 SVGAGI. The CDR3 runs to 16 residues. V was clipped by 4 bases and J by 5 bases, with 20 bases between them. This CDR3 reads CASSFKQGSEEETQYF. CDR3 DNA sequence: TGTGCCAGCAGTTTTAAACAGGGTTCTGAGGAGGAGACCCAGTACTTC.

The chain combines TRBV11-2 with TRBJ1-3, with TRBD1 matching 8 bases. This CDR3 has 14 residues. V gave up 5 bases and J gave up 2 bases; unmatched junction bases: 2. Germline CDR1 SGHAT, CDR2 FQNNGV. The CDR3 bases are TGTGCCAGCAGCCCGGACAGGGCTGGAAACACCATATATTTT. Amino acids: CASSPDRAGNTIYF.

The V and J genes are TRBV9 and TRBJ1-2; the match to TRBD1 covers 8 bases. Germline CDR1 is SGDLS and CDR2 is YYNGEE. V shed 4 bases and J 1 base; nucleotides not matched to a gene: 12. This CDR3 region has 17 residues. In nucleotides, the CDR3 is TGTGCCAGCAGCCTAGGCTTCCTGGACAGGGATAACTATGGCTACACCTTC. It yields the protein CASSLGFLDRDNYGYTF.

The table lists this clone with a count of one. The rearrangement uses TRBV11-2 and TRBJ2-7; the D is unclear. The CDR3 has 13 residues. V dropped 5 bases and J dropped 4 bases, with 12 bases sitting between them. CDR1 and CDR2 (germline): SGHAT, FQNNGV. The DNA of the CDR3 is TGTGCCAGCAGCCCCGTGCAGGCTTACGAGCAGTACTTC. It encodes CASSPVQAYEQYF.

The gene calls are TRBV11-1 and TRBJ2-1, with 7 bases matching TRBD2. This CDR3 has 16 amino acids. After removal of 5 bases from V and 3 bases from J, the junction contained 10 bases not matched to a gene. Germline V gives CDR1 SGHAT, CDR2 FQDESV (reference sequence). The CDR3 spells CASSPSGGLHYNEQFF. The CDR3 nucleotides are TGTGCCAGCAGCCCCTCGGGGGGTCTACACTACAATGAGCAGTTCTTC.

V is TRBV9 and J is TRBJ2-1; possible D gene TRBD2, 6 bases. Trimming removed 0 bases at V and 1 base at J, with 8 bases between. CDR3 size: 15 residues. Germline assignment: CDR1 SGDLS and CDR2 YYNGEE. This chain's CDR3 is CASSVGAGSYNEQFF. CDR3 DNA sequence: TGTGCCAGCAGCGTAGGGGCGGGATCCTACAATGAGCAGTTCTTC.